The 10 T cell receptor beta chains below all came from one sample that was sequenced in a study of cytomegalovirus exposure and HLA in healthy donors (dated by TCRdb to 2016 to 2017). Library method: the immunoSEQ multiplex PCR assay. A mixture of 60 forward primers for TCR Vbeta segments and 13 reverse primers for TCR Jbeta segments was used in the multiplex PCR. TCRdb mirrors the immuneACCESS table, restricted to in-frame sequences. Some clones are absent from its copies; in checked studies, under half trace to an unresolved V gene, and the reason for the others is unknown. For this sample the table gives about 90,000 clones, of which 65% to 85% were detected only once. Approximately 2.3% of the sample lies in the top ten. The sequenced material came from PBMCs. These receptors all stem from a man between 18 and 29 years old in good health and CMV-seronegative.

This clone was seen just once. The chain combines TRBV7-6 with TRBJ1-4; the match to TRBD1 covers 9 bases. This CDR3 has 14 amino acids. CDR1 SGHVS and CDR2 FNYEAQ come from the germline V gene. With 5 bases clipped from V and 8 bases from J, the junction kept 6 bases outside the gene matches. CDR3 in amino acids: CASSPWTGEEKLFF. The DNA for the CDR3 is TGTGCCAGCAGCCCCTGGACAGGGGAAGAAAAACTGTTTTTT.

This chain links TRBV10-2 with TRBJ1-4; 8 bases are shared with TRBD1. The J segment lost 3 bases and the V segment lost 0 bases, leaving 0 bases of the junction unmatched. Per the germline V gene, CDR1 is WSHSY and CDR2 is SAAADI. The CDR3 is 15 amino acids. The CDR3 here is CASSESRGPNEKLFF. The CDR3 DNA reads TGCGCCAGCAGTGAGTCCAGGGGGCCTAATGAAAAACTGTTTTTT.

This clone was detected once. The chain uses TRBV5-1 and TRBJ1-6; 9 bases line up with TRBD1. This CDR3 contains 16 residues. V dropped 3 bases and J dropped 3; count of bases not matched to a gene: 4. The germline CDR1 and CDR2 sequences are SGHRS and YFSETQ. CDR3 nucleotide sequence: TGCGCCAGCAGCTGGACAGGGGAGGGCTATAATTCACCCCTCCACTTT. Translated, it gives CASSWTGEGYNSPLHF.

The chain recombines TRBV5-1 with TRBJ2-7; 9 positions agree with TRBD1. Per the germline V gene, CDR1 is SGHRS and CDR2 is YFSETQ. The CDR3 loop spans 15 amino acids. J was trimmed by 7 bases and V by 0 bases; bases with no gene match: 8. The CDR3 region is CASSLGGTGSREQYF. Written as DNA, the CDR3 is TGCGCCAGCAGCTTGGGGGGGACAGGGTCTCGAGAGCAGTACTTC.

This chain joins TRBV19 and TRBJ1-2; D is unresolved. CDR3 length equals 14 residues. Trimming took 6 bases from V and 6 from J, leaving 17 bases between them. Germline values: CDR1 LNHDA, CDR2 SQIVND (reference sequence). CDR3 in DNA: TGTGCCAGTAGGAGGGCCAGCCCCCTCAATGGCTACACCTTC. This sequence encodes CASRRASPLNGYTF.

This rearrangement joins TRBV5-1 to TRBJ2-5, with D hard to call. CDR3 length: 14 residues. Trimming cost V 0 bases and J 1 base, with 7 bases left between them. Germline CDR1 reads SGHRS; CDR2 reads YFSETQ. The chain's CDR3 is CASSLARSQETQYF. The CDR3 region has the DNA TGCGCCAGCAGCTTGGCCAGGTCCCAAGAGACCCAGTACTTC. Variable domain in full (rest from reference TRBV5-1 and TRBJ2-5): KAGVTQTPRYLIKTRGQQVTLSCSPISGHRSVSWYQQTPGQGLQFLFEYFSETQRNKGNFPGRFSGRQFSNSRSEMNVSTLELGDSALYLCASSLARSQETQYFGPGTRLLVL.

This chain joins TRBV7-2 and TRBJ1-2; 9 bases align to TRBD1. The CDR3 loop spans 16 amino acids. V lost 5 bases and J lost 4; bases outside the gene matches: 11. CDR1 is SGHTA, CDR2 FQGNSA, per germline. The CDR3 spells CASSPGGTGSSYGYTF. The DNA for the CDR3 is TGTGCCAGCAGCCCAGGGGGGACAGGGTCTAGCTATGGCTACACCTTC. The full variable domain, its missing parts supplied by reference TRBV7-2 and TRBJ1-2, is GAGVSQSPSNKVTEKGKDVELRCDPISGHTALYWYRQSLGQGLEFLIYFQGNSAPDKSGLPSDRFSAERTGGSVSTLTIQRTQQEDSAVYLCASSPGGTGSSYGYTFGSGTRLTVV.

This chain links TRBV10-3 with TRBJ2-7; 9 nucleotides line up with TRBD1. The CDR3 is 11 amino acids. The trim removed 9 bases at V and 5 bases at J, leaving 2 bases unmatched. Germline V gives CDR1 ENHRY, CDR2 SYGVKD. CDR3 DNA: TGTGCCATGGGACAGGGCAACGAGCAGTACTTC. Translating gives CAMGQGNEQYF.

The CDR3 region has the DNA TGTGCCAACCAGTTCCAAGAGACCCAGTACTTC. Residues: CANQFQETQYF. The J gene is TRBJ2-5, the V gene TRBV2; D is unclear. V was cut by 10 bases and J by 1 base, with 7 bases left in between. The CDR3 is made up of 11 amino acids. Germline values: CDR1 SNHLY, CDR2 FYNNEI.

Of note for this clone: One junction end does not reproduce the germline sequence, and a read error may be involved. The chain employs TRBV27 and TRBJ2-2, with TRBD1 identical over 8 bases. CDR1 and CDR2 (germline): MNHEY, SMNVEV (reference sequence). The CDR3 sequence is 16 residues long. The CDR3 reads CASSFVQGANTGELFF. For the CDR3, the DNA is TGTGCCAGCAGTTTTGTCCAGGGGGCGAATACCGGGGAGCTGTTTTTT.